This T cell receptor (beta chain) was identified during a study of T cells in Graves' hyperthyroidism and ophthalmopathy. Broader study findings: A model of 13 V-J pairs discriminated ophthalmopathy from stable hyperthyroidism. Among thyroid clonotypes expanded above 0.001, most also appeared in blood.

This clonotype was seen at least ten times. Its target is not known. RNA transcripts gave rise to amplified TCR beta CDR3 regions. HTBI primers were employed in a first-round RT-PCR of the TCR CDR3. TCRdb reprocessed the multiplex PCR reads with MiXCR, giving one entry per CDR3 protein. The table lists 300,000 to 450,000 distinct CDR3 sequences, approximately 25% of them singletons. When ophthalmopathy did not progress within 18 months, Graves' hyperthyroidism was considered stable. For the diagnoses, clinical symptoms, serum thyroxine and TRAb, thyroid ultrasound and orbital computed tomography were used. This CDR3 region has 14 residues. The V segment lost 5 bases and the J segment 3 bases; nucleotides outside the gene matches: 6. The germline V gene encodes CDR1 LGHDT and CDR2 YNNKEL (reference sequence).

Material for sequencing was blood. The source of this sequence is a man between 45 and 60 years old with Graves' hyperthyroidism. This chain links TRBV3-1 with TRBJ1-1, with 7 bases that match TRBD1. The CDR3 is CASSYGTAYTEAFF. CDR3 nucleotides: TGTGCCAGCAGCTACGGGACAGCTTACACTGAAGCTTTCTTT.